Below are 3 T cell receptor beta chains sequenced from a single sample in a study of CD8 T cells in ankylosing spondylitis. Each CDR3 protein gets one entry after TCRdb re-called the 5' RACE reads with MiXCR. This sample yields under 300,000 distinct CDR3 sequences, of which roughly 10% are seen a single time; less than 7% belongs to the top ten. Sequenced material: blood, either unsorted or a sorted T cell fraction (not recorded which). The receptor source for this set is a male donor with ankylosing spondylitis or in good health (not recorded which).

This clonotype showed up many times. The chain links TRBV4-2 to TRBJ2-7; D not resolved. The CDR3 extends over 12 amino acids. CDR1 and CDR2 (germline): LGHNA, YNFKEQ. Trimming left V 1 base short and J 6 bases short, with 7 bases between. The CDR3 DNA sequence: TGTGCCAGCAGCCAAGGTACTGGCGAGCAGTACTTC. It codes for CASSQGTGEQYF.

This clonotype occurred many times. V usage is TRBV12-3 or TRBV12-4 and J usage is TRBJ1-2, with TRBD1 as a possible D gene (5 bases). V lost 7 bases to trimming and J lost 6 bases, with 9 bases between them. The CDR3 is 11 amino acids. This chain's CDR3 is CASTGGHGYTF. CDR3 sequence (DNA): TGTGCCAGCACGGGGGGTCATGGCTACACCTTC.

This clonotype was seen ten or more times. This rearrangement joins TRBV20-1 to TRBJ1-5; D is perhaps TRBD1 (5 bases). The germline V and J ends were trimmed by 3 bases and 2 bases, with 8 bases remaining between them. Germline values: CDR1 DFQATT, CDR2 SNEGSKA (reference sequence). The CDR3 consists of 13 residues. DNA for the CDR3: TGCAGTGCTAGGGGGGAAGGCAATCAGCCCCAGCATTTT. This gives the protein CSARGEGNQPQHF.